What follows are 30 T cell receptor beta chains derived from one specimen sequenced in a study of beta chain features in type 1 diabetes. Expressed TCRB transcripts were sequenced because the entire RNA isolate underwent reverse transcription. TCRdb's table, derived via immunoSEQ multiplex PCR, lists solely in-frame clones and lacks some. The sample lists around 40,000 clones; 51% were seen once. The material sequenced was Tregs from blood. These receptor sequences come from a woman under 30 in good health.

This clone occurred once. Sequence at one end of the junction differs from germline and may be a read error. V is TRBV7-2 and J is TRBJ2-1; TRBD2 aligns across 12 bases. Germline CDR1 SGHTA, CDR2 FQGNSA. The CDR3 totals 13 residues. Here the CDR3 reads CASSKLAGGRTLF. CDR3 in DNA: TGTGCCAGCAGCAAACTAGCGGGGGGACGAACTCTCTTC.

This sequence joins TRBV6-5 and TRBJ2-3; D unclear. V dropped 5 bases and J dropped 9 bases, with 12 bases sitting between them. Germline V CDR1 and CDR2: MNHEY, SVGAGI. The CDR3 contains 12 residues. The CDR3: CASSERSGTQYF. CDR3 bases: TGTGCCAGCAGTGAAAGGAGTGGGACGCAGTATTTT.

The chain is built from TRBV19 and TRBJ2-3; possibly TRBD1 for D (5 bases). This CDR3 spans 17 amino acids. With 5 bases removed from V and 2 bases from J, the gap between germline ends came to 20 bases. CDR1 and CDR2 from the germline V gene are LNHDA and SQIVND (reference sequence). CDR3 nucleotide sequence: TGTGCCAGTAGTCCCGAGCGACAGACGTGGGCCACAGATACGCAGTATTTT. Its protein is CASSPERQTWATDTQYF.

This chain joins TRBV6-1 and TRBJ2-5; TRBD2 might be the D (6 bases). The J call may not be correct, given that the DNA end is closer to TRBJ2-7. This CDR3 comprises 15 residues. Per the germline V gene, CDR1 is MNHNS and CDR2 is SASEGT. The CDR3 bases are TGTGCCAGCAATCACCAGGGAGGAGGGGTCCACGAGCAGTACTTC. Translating it yields CASNHQGGGVHEQYF.

V gene TRBV7-2 combines with J gene TRBJ1-2, with 7 bases lining up with TRBD1. CDR3 length equals 16 residues. Per the germline V gene, CDR1 is SGHTA and CDR2 is FQGNSA. V was pared by 1 base and J by 2 bases, with 7 bases of the junction left unmatched. CDR3 region: CASSLGGTAKNYGYTF. CDR3 sequence (DNA): TGTGCCAGCAGCTTAGGAGGGACAGCTAAGAACTATGGCTACACCTTC. Looking up the rest from reference TRBV7-2 and TRBJ1-2 gives the full variable domain: GAGVSQSPSNKVTEKGKDVELRCDPISGHTALYWYRQSLGQGLEFLIYFQGNSAPDKSGLPSDRFSAERTGGSVSTLTIQRTQQEDSAVYLCASSLGGTAKNYGYTFGSGTRLTVV.

V is TRBV5-4 and J is TRBJ2-3; 8 bases are shared with TRBD2. Germline V gene data show CDR1 as SGHNT and CDR2 as YYREEE (reference sequence). The V gene end was trimmed by 1 base and the J gene end by 3 bases; junction bases not matched to a gene: 4. This CDR3 is built from 15 residues. The CDR3: CASSLRTSRTDTQYF. The CDR3 DNA sequence: TGTGCCAGCAGCTTGAGGACTAGCAGGACAGATACGCAGTATTTT.

This chain connects TRBV11-2 to TRBJ2-1; the D is unclear. The germline gives CDR1 SGHAT, CDR2 FQNNGV. The CDR3 runs to 12 residues. V was clipped by 3 bases and J by 6 bases, with 6 bases between them. The CDR3 is CASSFNSNEQFF. The CDR3 DNA reads TGTGCCAGCAGCTTCAACTCCAATGAGCAGTTCTTC.

A note on this clone: This CDR3 is also generated by other DNA sequences in the sample. The genes are TRBV6-5 and TRBJ2-3; TRBD2 might be the D (6 bases). This CDR3 spans 12 amino acids. Trimming left V 2 bases short and J 6 bases short, with 6 bases between. Germline V CDR1 and CDR2: MNHEY, SVGAGI. The CDR3 sequence: CASSYGRDTQYF. The CDR3 nucleotides are TGTGCCAGCAGTTACGGGAGGGATACGCAGTATTTT.

The chain joins TRBV29-1 to TRBJ2-3, with TRBD2 matching over 8 bases. Germline loops: CDR1 SQVTM, CDR2 ANQGSEA. Unmatched junction bases numbered 7, after V lost 7 bases and J lost 1 base. The CDR3 spans 14 residues. CDR3 nucleotide sequence: TGCAGCGGTCGAGCGGGAGTAGGCACAGATACGCAGTATTTT. Residues: CSGRAGVGTDTQYF.

The chain recombines TRBV18 with TRBJ2-1, with 11 nucleotides matching TRBD2. J was trimmed by 8 bases and V by 2 bases; bases with no gene match: 8. Germline loops: CDR1 KGHSH, CDR2 LQKENI. CDR3 size: 16 residues. The CDR3 region has the DNA TGTGCCAGCTCACCATATACTAGCGGGAGATGGGATGAGCAGTTCTTC. Protein: CASSPYTSGRWDEQFF.

The rearrangement links TRBV5-6 to TRBJ2-2; D unclear. The CDR3 is 14 residues long. Germline CDR1 SGHDT, CDR2 YYEEEE. V lost 0 bases to trimming and J lost 5 bases, with 8 bases between them. The CDR3 coding sequence is TGTGCCAGCAGCTTGGTGCGGCCAACCGGGGAGCTGTTTTTT. Its translation: CASSLVRPTGELFF.

This rearrangement joins TRBV28 to TRBJ1-5; D is perhaps TRBD1 (6 bases). The CDR3 is 16 residues long. CDR1 and CDR2 (germline): MDHEN, SYDVKM. Trimming stripped 0 bases from V and 2 bases from J, with 11 bases between. The CDR3 sequence: CASSLWGRGGNQPQHF. CDR3 nucleotides: TGTGCCAGCAGTTTATGGGGCAGGGGTGGCAATCAGCCCCAGCATTTT. The full variable domain, rest sourced from reference TRBV28 and TRBJ1-5, is DVKVTQSSRYLVKRTGEKVFLECVQDMDHENMFWYRQDPGLGLRLIYFSYDVKMKEKGDIPEGYSVSREKKERFSLILESASTNQTSMYLCASSLWGRGGNQPQHFGDGTRLSIL.

V and J are TRBV7-9 and TRBJ2-5; D is possibly TRBD2 (6 bases). Germline assignment: CDR1 SEHNR and CDR2 FQNEAQ (reference sequence). The CDR3 length is 16 residues. V shed 4 bases and J shed 5 bases, with 20 bases lying between them. The CDR3 DNA is TGTGCCAGCAGCTCGCCGCGGGGCGTTTTCAGGGAGACCCAGTACTTC. This sequence encodes CASSSPRGVFRETQYF.

This clone was counted between two and nine times. The chain recombines TRBV6-1 with TRBJ1-3; maybe TRBD1 (5 bases). CDR1 is MNHNS, CDR2 SASEGT, per germline. The CDR3 spans 17 residues. The V end was cut by 2 bases, the J end by 0 bases, with 14 bases between. CDR3 region: CASSEFTGLSSGNTIYF. CDR3 bases: TGTGCCAGCAGTGAATTTACAGGTCTGAGCTCTGGAAACACCATATATTTT.

V is TRBV7-8 and J is TRBJ1-1; 7 nucleotides match TRBD1. With V trimmed by 5 bases and J by 4 bases, 10 bases remained unmatched. Germline V gene data show CDR1 as SGHVS and CDR2 as FQNEAQ. The CDR3 loop spans 15 amino acids. The CDR3: CASSIGRQGSTEAFF. The CDR3 coding sequence is TGTGCCAGCAGCATAGGTCGACAGGGAAGCACTGAAGCTTTCTTT.

This clone was seen only once. The chain combines TRBV7-6 with TRBJ1-1, with D tentatively TRBD1 (6 bases). The CDR3 has 17 residues. Trimming took 5 bases from V and 8 from J, leaving 27 bases between them. In germline, CDR1 is SGHVS, CDR2 FNYEAQ. The CDR3 is CASSRFSRVQGNKEAFF. In nucleotides, the CDR3 is TGTGCCAGCAGCCGATTCTCAAGAGTACAGGGAAACAAGGAAGCTTTCTTT.

The chain uses TRBV6-5 and TRBJ2-1; TRBD2 agrees at 8 bases. This CDR3 contains 16 residues. V was pared by 4 bases and J by 5 bases, with 10 bases of the junction left unmatched. Per the germline V gene, CDR1 is MNHEY and CDR2 is SVGAGI. CDR3 bases: TGTGCCAGCAGTTCCCTTAGCGGGAAGTCAGACAATGAGCAGTTCTTC. Encoded protein: CASSSLSGKSDNEQFF.

The gene calls are TRBV7-3 and TRBJ2-7; maybe TRBD2 (5 bases). The CDR3 contains 13 residues. V lost 5 bases and J 7 bases, leaving 15 bases between the germline ends. Germline V gene lookup returns CDR1 SGHTA and CDR2 FQGTGA. The CDR3, as DNA: TGTGCCAGCAGCGCCCTGGCGGGCAGGGAGCAGTACTTC. Its protein product is CASSALAGREQYF.

The chain uses TRBV7-9 and TRBJ2-5; weak D call: TRBD1 (5 bases). Germline V gene sequence: CDR1 SEHNR, CDR2 FQNEAQ (reference sequence). The V end was cut by 5 bases, the J end by 5 bases, with 6 bases between. CDR3 length: 11 amino acids. CDR3 bases: TGTGCCAGCAGCCCAGGGGAGACCCAGTACTTC. Translated: CASSPGETQYF.

To note about this clone: Other DNA sequences from this sample encode an identical CDR3 as well. This chain joins TRBV7-9 and TRBJ2-5; weak D call: TRBD2 (6 bases). The CDR3 totals 15 residues. Germline V gene sequence: CDR1 SEHNR, CDR2 FQNEAQ (reference sequence). V gave up 5 bases and J gave up 7 bases, with 20 bases separating them. Here the CDR3 reads CASSGGEGQGGTQYF. The CDR3, as DNA: TGTGCCAGCAGCGGAGGAGAAGGGCAGGGAGGGACCCAGTACTTC.

The rearrangement links TRBV6-5 to TRBJ1-5, with 7 bases matching TRBD1. V gave up 5 bases and J gave up 11 bases; unmatched junction bases: 12. This CDR3 is 14 amino acids long. Germline V gene sequence: CDR1 MNHEY, CDR2 SVGAGI. Here the CDR3 DNA reads TGTGCCAGCAGTCCAACCCCAGGGGGAGTAGCCCAGCATTTT. Encoded protein: CASSPTPGGVAQHF.

This clone was observed a handful of times. The genes are TRBV18 and TRBJ2-1; the D gene is possibly TRBD2 (5 bases). V shed 6 bases and J shed 0 bases, with 9 bases lying between them. The CDR3 sequence is 14 residues long. Germline values: CDR1 KGHSH, CDR2 LQKENI. The CDR3 DNA reads as TGTGCCAGCTCGAGCGGCAACTCCTACAATGAGCAGTTCTTC. Translated: CASSSGNSYNEQFF.

V gene TRBV5-6 combines with J gene TRBJ2-6; a possible D gene is TRBD1 (6 bases). The V end was cut by 0 bases, the J end by 2 bases, with 15 bases between. The CDR3 has 18 residues. Germline V gene lookup returns CDR1 SGHDT and CDR2 YYEEEE. Here the CDR3 DNA reads TGTGCCAGCAGCTTGGAGGCAGGGGTCAGCACTGGGGCCAACGTCCTGACTTTC. Amino acid sequence: CASSLEAGVSTGANVLTF.

The V and J genes are TRBV5-1 and TRBJ2-3; 9 bases fit TRBD2. The ends lost 0 bases at V and 2 bases at J; junction bases unmatched: 4. CDR1 and CDR2 from the germline V gene are SGHRS and YFSETQ. CDR3 length: 16 amino acids. The CDR3 loop is CASSLGLAGTTDTQYF. The DNA for the CDR3 is TGCGCCAGCAGCTTGGGGCTAGCGGGAACCACAGATACGCAGTATTTT.

The J gene is TRBJ2-4, the V gene TRBV7-3; TRBD1 matches at 8 bases. The germline CDR1 and CDR2 sequences are SGHTA and FQGTGA. Trimming took 4 bases from V and 6 from J; bases not matched to a gene: 2. CDR3 length: 13 amino acids. CDR3 DNA: TGTGCCAGCAGCTCCGGGACAGGAAACATTCAGTACTTC. Its protein is CASSSGTGNIQYF.

This clone has a handful of counts. The rearrangement links TRBV6-1 to TRBJ2-7, with 10 positions matching TRBD1. V was clipped by 7 bases and J by 0 bases; unmatched bases: 6. This CDR3 region has 15 residues. CDR1 and CDR2 from the germline V gene are MNHNS and SASEGT. CDR3 sequence reads: CASIPGQGTSYEQYF. The CDR3 nucleotides are TGTGCCAGCATCCCGGGACAGGGGACCTCCTACGAGCAGTACTTC.

V and J are TRBV7-9 and TRBJ1-1; TRBD1 matches at 7 bases. The CDR3 is 12 amino acids. CDR1 and CDR2 from the germline V gene are SEHNR and FQNEAQ (reference sequence). The junction had 3 bases not matched to a gene; V was cut back by 3 bases and J by 8 bases. The CDR3 protein is CASSLTGREAFF. DNA of the CDR3: TGTGCCAGCAGCTTGACAGGGCGCGAAGCTTTCTTT.

The chain uses TRBV6-1 and TRBJ2-1; D might be TRBD2 (6 bases). V was cut by 7 bases and J by 0 bases, with 13 bases left in between. The length of the CDR3 is 15 residues. Germline CDR1 and CDR2: MNHNS and SASEGT. The CDR3 sequence is CASKVLATSYNEQFF. The CDR3 bases are TGTGCCAGCAAGGTCCTAGCGACCTCCTACAATGAGCAGTTCTTC.

This clone was seen a handful of times. The gene calls are TRBV11-2 and TRBJ2-7; 8 nucleotides match TRBD1. V was pared by 5 bases and J by 6 bases, with 9 bases of the junction left unmatched. This CDR3 is 14 amino acids long. CDR1 and CDR2 (germline): SGHAT, FQNNGV. The CDR3 sequence is CASSPYRGSVEQYF. The DNA of the CDR3 is TGTGCCAGCAGCCCCTACAGGGGGTCCGTCGAGCAGTACTTC.

The chain uses TRBV14 and TRBJ1-3; TRBD1 matches 9 bases. J lost 7 bases, V lost 6 bases, and 7 bases had no gene match. Germline V CDR1 and CDR2: SGHDN, FVKESK. The CDR3 has 14 residues. CDR3 residues: CASRPTGGLNTIYF. CDR3 nucleotide sequence: TGTGCCAGCAGGCCTACAGGGGGCCTTAACACCATATATTTT.